A single sample gave rise to the 11 T cell receptor beta chains below, sequenced in a study of T cells in Graves' hyperthyroidism and ophthalmopathy. Amplification of TCR beta CDR3 regions used RNA as the template. When the TCR CDR3 underwent first-round RT-PCR, the HTBI primer set was used. A single record per CDR3 protein comes from TCRdb applying MiXCR to the multiplex PCR reads. This table holds 640,000 or so distinct CDR3 sequences, roughly 14% found once. The sample comprised blood. The receptor set was obtained from a middle-aged woman with Graves' ophthalmopathy.

This clonotype was seen more than once but under ten times. This chain uses TRBV19 with TRBJ1-1; 7 nucleotides line up with TRBD1. The CDR3 has 14 amino acids. CDR1 is LNHDA and CDR2 is SQIVND in the germline V gene (reference sequence). Unmatched junction bases numbered 8, after V lost 8 bases and J lost 2 bases. This CDR3 reads CASGNRGLNTEAFF. The CDR3 DNA reads as TGTGCCAGTGGAAATAGGGGGCTTAACACTGAAGCTTTCTTT.

The rearrangement uses TRBV28 and TRBJ2-5, with D tentatively TRBD2 (6 bases). This CDR3 region has 16 residues. The V gene's germline CDR1 is MDHEN and CDR2 SYDVKM. With 8 bases removed from V and 5 bases from J, the gap between germline ends came to 24 bases. The CDR3, as DNA: TGTGCCAGCGCTGGTGTGGGCCGGGGGTTGGAGGAGACCCAGTACTTC. Translated: CASAGVGRGLEETQYF.

At least ten counts were recorded for this clonotype. The chain has TRBV20-1 and TRBJ2-7, with 9 bases that match TRBD1. The CDR3 spans 12 residues. Germline V gives CDR1 DFQATT, CDR2 SNEGSKA (reference sequence). With 4 bases clipped from V and 5 bases from J, the junction kept 3 bases outside the gene matches. The DNA for the CDR3 is TGCAGTGCTATACGGACAGGGGACGAGCAGTACTTC. Translating it yields CSAIRTGDEQYF.

The chain combines TRBV5-4 with TRBJ1-6, with TRBD1 as a possible D gene (6 bases). The length of the CDR3 is 15 residues. CDR1 and CDR2 (germline): SGHNT, YYREEE (reference sequence). V was trimmed by 4 bases and J by 4 bases, leaving 12 bases between them. The CDR3 DNA is TGTGCCAGCAGCCTTCCGGGACATTATAATTCACCCCTCCACTTT. Translating gives CASSLPGHYNSPLHF.

A few counts support this clonotype. The chain employs TRBV20-1 and TRBJ1-1; D may be TRBD1 (5 bases). Germline CDR1 is DFQATT and CDR2 is SNEGSKA (reference sequence). V was clipped by 6 bases and J by 1 base, with 15 bases between them. The CDR3 runs 14 residues. CDR3 in amino acids: CSAHRAGTNTEAFF. The CDR3 DNA reads TGCAGTGCCCATCGGGCAGGGACGAACACTGAAGCTTTCTTT.

This clonotype turned up a few times. The chain recombines TRBV18 with TRBJ1-6, with TRBD1 identical over 7 bases. The junction had 6 bases not matched to a gene; V was cut back by 6 bases and J by 7 bases. In germline, CDR1 is KGHSH, CDR2 LQKENI. The CDR3 is made up of 14 amino acids. Written as DNA, the CDR3 is TGTGCCAGCTCCTCCGACAGGGCGAATTCACCCCTCCACTTT. Amino acids: CASSSDRANSPLHF.

This clonotype was observed at least ten times. The chain combines TRBV7-2 with TRBJ1-5; TRBD1 might be the D (5 bases). The germline V gene encodes CDR1 SGHTA and CDR2 FQGNSA. The CDR3 sequence is 13 residues long. The ends were cut back, 1 base at V and 10 bases at J, with 11 bases in the middle. DNA for the CDR3: TGTGCCAGCAGCTTAGATGAAAGGGGACCCCAGCATTTT. Translating it yields CASSLDERGPQHF.

This clonotype was seen many times. This chain uses TRBV5-1 with TRBJ2-7, with 12 bases matching TRBD1. The CDR3 is 15 amino acids. Germline V gene data show CDR1 as SGHRS and CDR2 as YFSETQ. Trimming at V came to 3 bases and at J to 5 bases, leaving 6 bases not matched to a gene. Here the CDR3 DNA reads TGCGCCAGCAGCTGGGGGGACAGGGGGCTGGACGAGCAGTACTTC. Protein product: CASSWGDRGLDEQYF.

This clonotype was counted between two and nine times. The rearrangement joins TRBV7-3 to TRBJ2-3, with TRBD1 as a possible D gene (5 bases). CDR3 length: 13 amino acids. Germline CDR1 reads SGHTA; CDR2 reads FQGTGA. V lost 1 base to trimming and J lost 6 bases, with 8 bases between them. The CDR3 is CASSLNSGDTQYF. The CDR3 DNA sequence: TGTGCCAGCAGCTTAAATTCAGGGGATACGCAGTATTTT.

In its sample, this clonotype was seen many times. V and J are TRBV28 and TRBJ1-1; tentatively, D is TRBD1 (6 bases). CDR3 length: 14 amino acids. With 2 bases removed from V and 5 bases from J, the gap between germline ends came to 12 bases. Germline V CDR1 and CDR2: MDHEN, SYDVKM. In DNA form, the CDR3 reads TGTGCCAGCAGTTTAGGGGGGGGGCAAACTGAAGCTTTCTTT. It encodes CASSLGGGQTEAFF.

Ten or more counts support this clonotype. The chain employs TRBV29-1 and TRBJ1-1; D unresolved. The CDR3 contains 14 residues. Germline values: CDR1 SQVTM, CDR2 ANQGSEA. Trimming removed 5 bases at V and 4 bases at J, with 17 bases between. CDR3 residues: CSVHGTDPSTEAFF. The CDR3 DNA reads TGCAGCGTTCACGGTACGGATCCGAGCACTGAAGCTTTCTTT.